This T cell receptor (beta chain) came from a study of Ad26.COV2.S vaccination and SARS-CoV-2 variants. Looking at the study overall: Ad26.COV2.S was injected intramuscularly once or twice, 56 days apart.

V lost 1 base, J lost 5 bases, and 8 bases lay in between. The germline V gene has CDR1 MNHNY and CDR2 SVGAGI (reference sequence). The CDR3 is 14 amino acids. Treatment given: some 20 received Ad26.COV2.S at low or high dose, single or two shots; roughly five received placebo; per-sample allocation not given. Sampling happened 63 days after the first vaccine or placebo injection. The protocol was immunoSEQ multiplex PCR, while the TCRdb copy is restricted to in-frame clones and leaves out a portion. In the table there are 350,000 to 550,000 clones, 89% of which are singletons. On this clone itself: The target antigen is unknown.

Whole-study results and caveats: Analyses that measured TCR breadth and depth may have underestimated total T cell responses. Spike-specific TCR breadth was greater in vaccine than placebo recipients.

V gene TRBV6-6 combines with J gene TRBJ1-4; unclear D gene. This material consisted of peripheral blood, taken in a trial of Ad26.COV2.S vaccine versus placebo. The receptor comes from a person aged 18 to 65 who received the Ad26.COV2.S COVID-19 vaccine or a placebo. The CDR3: CASSYLGGNEKLFF. The DNA of the CDR3 is TGTGCCAGCAGTTACTTAGGTGGGAATGAAAAACTGTTTTTT.